These 30 T cell receptor beta chains share one sample of origin, sequenced in a study of T cells in Graves' hyperthyroidism and ophthalmopathy. From RNA transcripts, TCR beta CDR3 regions were amplified. A first-round RT-PCR of the TCR CDR3 used the HTBI primer set. TCRdb itself ran the multiplex PCR reads through MiXCR, one entry per CDR3 protein. The sample lists around 350,000 distinct CDR3 sequences; about 14% were seen once. Sequenced sample: blood. The receptors come from a woman in her thirties with Graves' ophthalmopathy.

This clonotype was detected ten times or more. This sequence joins TRBV2 and TRBJ2-7; TRBD2 might be the D (5 bases). The V gene's germline CDR1 is SNHLY and CDR2 FYNNEI. V lost 3 bases and J 0 bases, leaving 9 bases between the germline ends. This CDR3 spans 14 amino acids. CDR3 DNA sequence: TGTGCCAGCAGTGAGATACGGGGCTCCTACGAGCAGTACTTC. Translating gives CASSEIRGSYEQYF.

This clonotype appeared many times. The chain carries TRBV14 and TRBJ2-7; 8 bases are a match to TRBD1. The J segment lost 1 base and the V segment lost 3 bases, leaving 5 bases of the junction unmatched. In germline, CDR1 is SGHDN, CDR2 FVKESK. CDR3 size: 15 residues. CDR3 nucleotides: TGTGCCAGCAGCCAGGTGGGACAGGCATCCTACGAGCAGTACTTC. Its protein is CASSQVGQASYEQYF.

This chain links TRBV9 with TRBJ2-2, with D perhaps matching TRBD1 (6 bases). CDR1 and CDR2 from the germline V gene are SGDLS and YYNGEE. This CDR3 spans 12 amino acids. Between the trimmed V and J ends, which lost 7 bases and 4 bases, there was a span of 8 bases. CDR3 sequence reads: CASEQGTGELFF. The CDR3 DNA sequence: TGTGCCAGCGAACAGGGCACCGGGGAGCTGTTTTTT. Using reference TRBV9 and TRBJ2-2 for the parts outside the CDR3, the full variable domain is DSGVTQTPKHLITATGQRVTLRCSPRSGDLSVYWYQQSLDQGLQFLIQYYNGEERAKGNILERFSAQQFPDLHSELNLSSLELGDSALYFCASEQGTGELFFGEGSRLTVL.

There are many counts of this clonotype. V usage is TRBV6-1 and J usage is TRBJ1-5; no reliable D call. The CDR3 has 17 amino acids. Germline CDR1 is MNHNS and CDR2 is SASEGT. Trimming took 0 bases from V and 0 from J, leaving 12 bases between them. CDR3 in amino acids: CASSEAAREYSNQPQHF. As DNA, the CDR3 is TGTGCCAGCAGTGAAGCGGCCAGAGAATATAGCAATCAGCCCCAGCATTTT.

In this sample, this clonotype turned up many times. The CDR3 loop reads CASSLRVTAGNTEAFF. In DNA, the CDR3 is TGTGCCAGCAGCCTTCGTGTAACGGCCGGGAACACTGAAGCTTTCTTT. The J gene is TRBJ1-1, the V gene TRBV7-8, with unresolved D. The CDR3 runs 16 residues. Germline values: CDR1 SGHVS, CDR2 FQNEAQ. Trimming left V 5 bases short and J 1 base short, with 17 bases between.

This clonotype was detected a few times. V and J are TRBV19 and TRBJ2-7, with D perhaps matching TRBD1 or TRBD2 (5 bases each). The CDR3 loop spans 14 amino acids. Trimming cost V 7 bases and J 6 bases, with 19 bases left between them. Germline V gene sequence: CDR1 LNHDA, CDR2 SQIVND (reference sequence). CDR3 DNA sequence: TGTGCCAGTAACCCCTCCGGGACGTCTCGCGAGCAGTACTTC. Protein product: CASNPSGTSREQYF.

This clonotype was counted only a few times. This chain connects TRBV20-1 to TRBJ2-3; 10 bases fit TRBD2. The CDR3 spans 15 residues. J lost 0 bases, V lost 5 bases, and 5 bases had no gene match. CDR1 and CDR2 from the germline V gene are DFQATT and SNEGSKA (reference sequence). CDR3 in amino acids: CSAPQLAGSTDTQYF. The CDR3 DNA is TGCAGTGCTCCCCAACTAGCGGGAAGCACAGATACGCAGTATTTT.

V gene TRBV3-1 combines with J gene TRBJ2-5; 12 nucleotides agree with TRBD2. The CDR3 contains 16 residues. V shed 0 bases, J shed 5 bases, and the junction held 4 bases outside the gene matches. Germline V lookup: CDR1 LGHDT, CDR2 YNNKEL (reference sequence). The CDR3 here is CASSQDKTSGGETQYF. CDR3 DNA sequence: TGTGCCAGCAGCCAAGATAAGACTAGCGGGGGTGAGACCCAGTACTTC.

This clonotype was found many times. V gene TRBV28 combines with J gene TRBJ1-2, with TRBD1 matching 10 bases. V dropped 4 bases and J dropped 3; count of bases not matched to a gene: 8. Germline V lookup: CDR1 MDHEN, CDR2 SYDVKM. There are 16 residues in the CDR3. This CDR3 reads CASSSGTGARDYGYTF. The DNA for the CDR3 is TGTGCCAGCAGTTCAGGGACAGGGGCGCGCGACTATGGCTACACCTTC.

This clonotype was picked up many times. The rearrangement uses TRBV7-9 and TRBJ2-2, with 8 positions matching TRBD1. The J segment lost 1 base and the V segment lost 5 bases, leaving 6 bases of the junction unmatched. Germline CDR1 SEHNR, CDR2 FQNEAQ (reference sequence). This CDR3 is built from 16 residues. The CDR3 reads CASSPPGTGNTGELFF. DNA for the CDR3: TGTGCCAGCAGCCCCCCGGGGACAGGGAACACCGGGGAGCTGTTTTTT.

The chain combines TRBV24-1 with TRBJ2-6; 10 nucleotides agree with TRBD1. This CDR3 region has 14 residues. The germline CDR1 and CDR2 sequences are KGHDR and SFDVKD. V lost 9 bases to trimming and J lost 5 bases; unmatched junction nucleotides: 3. The CDR3 sequence is CATEDRGRANVLTF. In DNA, the CDR3 is TGTGCCACCGAAGACAGGGGGCGGGCCAACGTCCTGACTTTC.

This clonotype came up a few times. The chain employs TRBV12-3 or TRBV12-4 and TRBJ1-4; D is perhaps TRBD1 (6 bases). The CDR3 length is 13 residues. V was clipped by 8 bases and J by 8 bases, with 15 bases between them. The CDR3 nucleotides read TGTGCCAGCTCGTCAGGGGCGAGGGAAAAACTGTTTTTT. Translation gives CASSSGAREKLFF.

This sequence joins TRBV29-1 and TRBJ2-5; 8 bases agree with TRBD1. Germline CDR1 and CDR2: SQVTM and ANQGSEA. V dropped 1 base and J dropped 9; count of bases not matched to a gene: 13. The CDR3 sequence is 15 residues long. The CDR3 nucleotides are TGCAGCGTTGAAGCAGGCAGGGGGCCACCTCAGGCCCAGTACTTC. As protein: CSVEAGRGPPQAQYF.

This clonotype was seen at least ten times. The rearrangement uses TRBV28 and TRBJ1-2; D not resolved. Germline values: CDR1 MDHEN, CDR2 SYDVKM. CDR3 size: 11 residues. V was shortened by 3 bases and J by 5 bases, with 4 bases between the two germline ends. CDR3 DNA: TGTGCCAGCAGTTTTGGATATGGCTACACCTTC. Its translation: CASSFGYGYTF.

Ten or more counts support this clonotype. The chain links TRBV20-1 to TRBJ1-5; 7 nucleotides match TRBD1. The germline CDR1 and CDR2 sequences are DFQATT and SNEGSKA (reference sequence). This CDR3 has 15 residues. Unmatched junction bases numbered 7, after V lost 5 bases and J lost 0 bases. The CDR3 spells CSAVVQGNSNQPQHF. As DNA, the CDR3 is TGCAGTGCTGTTGTACAGGGGAATAGCAATCAGCCCCAGCATTTT.

This clonotype was observed a handful of times. The V call is TRBV19, the J call TRBJ2-6; 8 nucleotides match TRBD1. CDR3 size: 16 residues. The V and J ends lost 6 bases and 2 bases, in that order; junction bases with no gene match: 6. Germline CDR1 reads LNHDA; CDR2 reads SQIVND (reference sequence). CDR3: CASRVTGGPGANVLTF. CDR3 sequence (DNA): TGTGCCAGTAGGGTAACAGGGGGTCCTGGGGCCAACGTCCTGACTTTC.

In its sample, this clonotype was seen many times. This rearrangement joins TRBV7-2 to TRBJ2-3, with D unresolved. The CDR3 runs 16 residues. The germline CDR1 and CDR2 sequences are SGHTA and FQGNSA. The ends were cut back, 1 base at V and 2 bases at J, with 13 bases in the middle. This CDR3 is CASSLVSGTYTDTQYF. The CDR3 DNA reads as TGTGCCAGCAGCTTAGTGTCAGGAACTTACACAGATACGCAGTATTTT.

In this sample, this clonotype turned up many times. The CDR3 bases are TGTGCCAGCGGCCCCCGGAGGGACAGTAGTAATGAAAAACTGTTTTTT. Its translation is CASGPRRDSSNEKLFF. The chain links TRBV7-8 to TRBJ1-4; 7 bases are shared with TRBD1. The V gene end was trimmed by 8 bases and the J gene end by 4 bases; junction bases not matched to a gene: 13. Germline CDR1 is SGHVS and CDR2 is FQNEAQ. The CDR3 is made up of 16 amino acids.

At least ten counts were recorded for this clonotype. This chain joins TRBV15 and TRBJ2-5, with D tentatively TRBD2 (6 bases). This CDR3 has 14 amino acids. CDR1 is LNHNV, CDR2 YYDKDF, per germline (reference sequence). Trimming shortened V by 5 bases and J by 0 bases, and 10 bases separated the two germline ends. The DNA for the CDR3 is TGTGCCACCAGCGGGGGGACGCACCAAGAGACCCAGTACTTC. This codes for CATSGGTHQETQYF.

This clonotype was observed a few times. V and J are TRBV24-1 and TRBJ2-1; the D gene is possibly TRBD1 (5 bases). Trimming took off 7 bases at V and 6 bases at J, with 9 bases between the two ends. The CDR3 spans 12 residues. Germline lookup yields CDR1 KGHDR and CDR2 SFDVKD. The CDR3 loop reads CATRIGANEQFF. The CDR3 nucleotides read TGTGCCACCAGAATAGGGGCCAATGAGCAGTTCTTC.

The gene calls are TRBV4-2 and TRBJ2-1, with a possible D match to TRBD2 (5 bases). V lost 6 bases to trimming and J lost 0 bases, with 15 bases between them. CDR1 is LGHNA and CDR2 is YNFKEQ in the germline V gene. The CDR3 has 16 residues. The CDR3 DNA reads as TGTGCCAGCAGGGGAGAGAGACGGCGCTCCTACAATGAGCAGTTCTTC. As protein: CASRGERRRSYNEQFF.

This clonotype was picked up a small number of times. This rearrangement joins TRBV9 to TRBJ1-2, with D perhaps matching TRBD1 (5 bases). Germline CDR1 SGDLS, CDR2 YYNGEE. There are 14 residues in the CDR3. V gave up 3 bases and J gave up 1 base, with 10 bases separating them. The CDR3 bases are TGTGCCAGCAGCGGACAGTTGAATAACTATGGCTACACCTTC. It translates to CASSGQLNNYGYTF.

The chain couples TRBV15 to TRBJ2-3, with 14 bases that match TRBD2. Germline lookup yields CDR1 LNHNV and CDR2 YYDKDF (reference sequence). Losses at the gene ends were 4 bases for V and 0 bases for J; bases not matched to a gene: 9. CDR3 length equals 19 residues. DNA of the CDR3: TGTGCCACCAGCACCGGGACTAGCGGGGGTCTTTTTAGCACAGATACGCAGTATTTT. Residues: CATSTGTSGGLFSTDTQYF.

Remarks on this clonotype: This sequence may be a read error, since a much larger clone differs from it by one base. The rearrangement links TRBV5-6 to TRBJ1-5, with 9 bases identical to TRBD1. There are 16 residues in the CDR3. V lost 0 bases to trimming and J lost 6 bases; unmatched junction nucleotides: 7. Germline V lookup: CDR1 SGHDT, CDR2 YYEEEE. This chain's CDR3 is CASSLDAGQGIQPQHF. The DNA for the CDR3 is TGTGCCAGCAGCTTGGATGCGGGACAGGGAATTCAGCCCCAGCATTTT. Full variable domain (remainder filled in from reference TRBV5-6 and TRBJ1-5): DAGVTQSPTHLIKTRGQQVTLRCSPKSGHDTVSWYQQALGQGPQFIFQYYEEEERQRGNFPDRFSGHQFPNYSSELNVNALLLGDSALYLCASSLDAGQGIQPQHFGDGTRLSIL.

This clonotype was recorded at least ten times. V and J are TRBV3-1 and TRBJ2-5; 9 bases agree with TRBD2. The length of the CDR3 is 15 residues. The V segment lost 3 bases and the J segment 7 bases; nucleotides outside the gene matches: 9. In germline, CDR1 is LGHDT, CDR2 YNNKEL (reference sequence). In DNA, the CDR3 is TGTGCCAGCAGCCACTTCGCGGGGGGGGGCCGGACCCAGTACTTC. Translation gives CASSHFAGGGRTQYF.

The V call is TRBV20-1, the J call TRBJ2-7; 8 bases map to TRBD1. Looked up from germline, CDR1 is DFQATT and CDR2 is SNEGSKA (reference sequence). V lost 3 bases and J lost 2; bases outside the gene matches: 3. This CDR3 region has 13 residues. CDR3 residues: CSASGQGTYEQYF. The DNA for the CDR3 is TGCAGTGCTAGTGGACAGGGAACCTACGAGCAGTACTTC.

The DNA of the CDR3 is TGTGCCAGCAGACTGGGGACGAGCCAGGGGTTGAGAGATGTCGGGTCACCCCTCCACTTT. This encodes CASRLGTSQGLRDVGSPLHF. The chain links TRBV19 to TRBJ1-6; the D gene is possibly TRBD1 (6 bases). CDR1 LNHDA and CDR2 SQIVND come from the germline V gene (reference sequence). Trimming removed 9 bases at V and 10 bases at J, with 37 bases between. This CDR3 comprises 20 residues.

This chain connects TRBV20-1 to TRBJ2-7; possible D gene TRBD2, 5 bases. The CDR3 is made up of 16 amino acids. The germline gives CDR1 DFQATT, CDR2 SNEGSKA (reference sequence). The V end was cut by 0 bases, the J end by 2 bases, with 17 bases between. CDR3 in amino acids: CSARDITGNPTYEQYF. CDR3 DNA: TGCAGTGCTAGAGACATCACCGGGAACCCTACCTACGAGCAGTACTTC.

This clonotype came up a few times. The V call is TRBV9, the J call TRBJ2-2; D might be TRBD2 (5 bases). Germline V gene data show CDR1 as SGDLS and CDR2 as YYNGEE. CDR3 length: 16 residues. V gave up 4 bases and J gave up 0 bases, with 13 bases separating them. In DNA, the CDR3 is TGTGCCAGCAGCCCCAGCGGACTTTCGAACACCGGGGAGCTGTTTTTT. Residues: CASSPSGLSNTGELFF.

This clonotype came up a few times. CDR3 DNA sequence: TGTGCCAGCAGTTCCACCGGGACAGGGGATCCCTACGAGCAGTACTTC. This encodes CASSSTGTGDPYEQYF. This chain links TRBV7-9 with TRBJ2-7, with 10 bases matching TRBD1. The CDR3 sequence is 16 residues long. After removal of 6 bases from V and 2 bases from J, the junction contained 10 bases not matched to a gene. CDR1 is SEHNR, CDR2 FQNEAQ, per germline (reference sequence).